Listed below are T cell receptor beta chains from one sample, sequenced in a study of blood T cell repertoires in COVID-19. Clones were sequenced by immunoSEQ multiplex PCR, and TCRdb holds only the in-frame ones, with some missing. The table shows 250,000 to 300,000 clones, with roughly 92% occurring only once. The specimen was peripheral blood. The receptors come from a woman aged 30 to 39 with COVID-19, enrolled during active disease. Each CDR3 is given with its conserved first and last residue. A D gene is named only where the DNA matches it firmly. Not every row has a clone size; where given, it reads once, few, many or a size class.

CASSRPTSGMSDTQYF	TGTGCCAGCAGCCGCCCGACTAGCGGGATGTCAGATACGCAGTATTTT	TRBD2	once	TRBJ2-3	TRBV7-6
CASRDTGFPEQYF	TGTGCCAGCAGGGACACAGGGTTTCCCGAGCAGTACTTC	-	-	TRBJ2-7	TRBV27
CASSLDWWQVNTEAFF	TGCGCCAGCAGCTTGGATTGGTGGCAGGTGAACACTGAAGCTTTCTTT	-	-	TRBJ1-1	TRBV5-1
CASSLGIGEEKLFF	TGTGCCAGCAGCTTAGGGATTGGAGAAGAAAAACTGTTTTTT	-	-	TRBJ1-4	TRBV11-2
CASSLGAIKQFF	TGTGCCAGCAGTTTAGGTGCTATTAAACAGTTCTTC	-	once	TRBJ2-1	TRBV12-3/TRBV12-4
CASSWGQNQPQHF	TGTGCCAGCAGTTGGGGACAGAATCAGCCCCAGCATTTT	TRBD1	-	TRBJ1-5	TRBV6-5
CASRAQRGTGVFYEQYF	TGTGCCAGCAGGGCCCAACGTGGGACAGGGGTTTTCTACGAGCAGTACTTC	TRBD1	-	TRBJ2-7	TRBV25-1
CASSLTGGYNEQFF	TGCGCCAGCAGCTTGACAGGGGGCTACAATGAGCAGTTCTTC	TRBD1	-	TRBJ2-1	TRBV5-1
CSAPPGQGSTEAFF	TGCAGCGCCCCGCCTGGACAGGGGTCCACTGAAGCTTTCTTT	TRBD1	-	TRBJ1-1	TRBV29-1
CASSSIAGPTHTQYF	TGTGCCAGCAGTTCCATAGCGGGTCCCACACATACGCAGTATTTT	TRBD2	many	TRBJ2-3	TRBV27
CASSQGALYNEQFF	TGCGCCAGCAGCCAGGGGGCGCTTTACAATGAGCAGTTCTTC	TRBD1	-	TRBJ2-1	TRBV5-1
CASSQVQGIGGYTF	TGTGCCAGCAGCCAGGTGCAGGGGATTGGTGGCTACACCTTC	-	-	TRBJ1-2	TRBV3-1/TRBV3-2
CASRTGEKNIQYF	TGTGCCAGCAGGACAGGAGAAAAAAACATTCAGTACTTC	-	-	TRBJ2-4	TRBV27
CATSARTGGPNLSGNTIYF	TGTGCCACCAGTGCCCGAACAGGGGGTCCCAATCTGTCTGGAAACACCATATATTTT	TRBD1	-	TRBJ1-3	TRBV24-1
CASSPFSAGSKSAQFF	TGTGCCAGCAGCCCCTTCTCAGCGGGATCCAAAAGCGCGCAGTTCTTC	TRBD2	-	TRBJ2-1	TRBV5-4
CASSFGASGDEQFF	TGTGCCAGCAGCTTCGGTGCTAGCGGGGATGAGCAGTTCTTC	TRBD2	few	TRBJ2-1	TRBV11-3
CASSIGLAGGRTGELFF	TGTGCCAGTAGTATAGGACTAGCGGGAGGACGAACCGGGGAGCTGTTTTTT	TRBD2	-	TRBJ2-2	TRBV19
CASSLSGGSQPQHF	TGTGCCAGCAGTTTATCAGGGGGAAGTCAGCCCCAGCATTTT	-	-	TRBJ1-5	TRBV27
CARSYTRTDTQYF	TGTGCCAGGTCGTACACCCGCACAGATACGCAGTATTTT	-	once	TRBJ2-3	TRBV6-5
CASSYPPSLQGSESYEQYF	TGTGCCAGCAGTTACCCCCCGAGCCTCCAGGGGTCTGAATCCTACGAGCAGTACTTC	-	-	TRBJ2-7	TRBV6-2/TRBV6-3
CASSYPAGGENTIYF	TGTGCCAGCAGTTACCCTGCAGGGGGAGAAAACACCATATATTTT	TRBD1	-	TRBJ1-3	TRBV6-6
CASSKGSLYEQYF	TGTGCCAGCAGCAAGGGTAGCCTCTACGAGCAGTACTTC	-	-	TRBJ2-7	TRBV21-1
CASSWGDGGNQPQHF	TGTGCCAGCAGCTGGGGGGATGGGGGCAATCAGCCCCAGCATTTT	-	-	TRBJ1-5	TRBV6-6
CASSLSGQGLNEQFF	TGTGCCAGCAGCTTATCAGGACAGGGGTTAAATGAGCAGTTCTTC	TRBD1	-	TRBJ2-1	TRBV7-2
CASRGARQPQHF	TGTGCCAGCAGAGGGGCTCGTCAGCCCCAGCATTTT	-	-	TRBJ1-5	TRBV28
CASSQDRGQIYGYTF	TGTGCCAGCAGCCAAGATCGTGGGCAGATCTATGGCTACACCTTC	-	-	TRBJ1-2	TRBV4-2
CASSPPSGRDTGELFF	TGTGCCAGTAGTCCCCCTAGCGGGAGGGACACCGGGGAGCTGTTTTTT	TRBD2	-	TRBJ2-2	TRBV19
CASRGLAGASGNEQFF	TGTGCCAGTAGAGGACTAGCGGGAGCGTCGGGCAATGAGCAGTTCTTC	TRBD2	-	TRBJ2-1	TRBV19
CASSLAGTGGNQPQHF	TGTGCCAGCAGCCTGGCCGGGACAGGGGGCAATCAGCCCCAGCATTTT	TRBD1	-	TRBJ1-5	TRBV7-9
CASSTLTGPLMNTEAFF	TGTGCCAGTAGCACCTTAACAGGGCCCCTCATGAACACTGAAGCTTTCTTT	-	-	TRBJ1-1	TRBV19
CASSVRGSVTEAFF	TGTGCCAGCAGTGTAAGGGGGAGTGTCACTGAAGCTTTCTTT	-	once	TRBJ1-1	TRBV2
CASSEAQSGYGYTF	TGTGCCAGCAGTGAAGCGCAGTCAGGGTATGGCTACACCTTC	-	-	TRBJ1-2	TRBV2
CASSQDRFQWRPYEQYF	TGTGCCAGCAGCCAAGATCGATTCCAGTGGAGACCCTACGAGCAGTACTTC	-	-	TRBJ2-7	TRBV3-1/TRBV3-2
CASSLGQGSFRANVLTF	TGCGCCAGCAGCTTGGGACAGGGGAGTTTTCGGGCCAACGTCCTGACTTTC	TRBD1	once	TRBJ2-6	TRBV5-1
CASSDTKAGGKNTEAFF	TGCGCCAGCAGCGATACCAAAGCGGGGGGGAAGAACACTGAAGCTTTCTTT	-	-	TRBJ1-1	TRBV5-1
CASSHYDRGDEKLFF	TGTGCCAGCAGCCACTACGACAGGGGGGACGAAAAACTGTTTTTT	TRBD1	-	TRBJ1-4	TRBV7-6
CATMDRHTEAFF	TGTGCCACGATGGACAGACACACTGAAGCTTTCTTT	-	-	TRBJ1-1	TRBV25-1
CASSWNPGQGTPEAFF	TGCGCCAGCAGCTGGAATCCGGGACAGGGGACCCCCGAAGCTTTCTTT	TRBD1	-	TRBJ1-1	TRBV5-1
CASSFPSTDTQYF	TGTGCCAGCAGCTTTCCGAGCACAGATACGCAGTATTTT	-	-	TRBJ2-3	TRBV11-1
CASTRTGLSTDTQYF	TGTGCCAGCACCCGGACAGGGCTAAGCACAGATACGCAGTATTTT	TRBD1	-	TRBJ2-3	TRBV2
CASSISYEQYF	TGTGCCAGCAGTATATCCTACGAGCAGTACTTC	-	-	TRBJ2-7	TRBV28
CASSPVAGDYEQYF	TGCGCCAGCAGCCCCGTAGCGGGAGACTACGAGCAGTACTTC	TRBD2	-	TRBJ2-7	TRBV4-1
CASRQGDYEQYF	TGTGCCTCTCGACAGGGGGACTACGAGCAGTACTTC	TRBD1	-	TRBJ2-7	TRBV30
CASSLLTTGELFF	TGTGCCAGCAGCTTATTGACAACCGGGGAGCTGTTTTTT	-	-	TRBJ2-2	TRBV7-6
CASSLVRGKSSYEQYF	TGTGCCAGCAGCTTAGTCCGCGGGAAGAGCTCCTACGAGCAGTACTTC	-	once	TRBJ2-7	TRBV7-2
CSVAGGTNYEQYF	TGCAGCGTTGCAGGGGGGACCAACTACGAGCAGTACTTC	-	-	TRBJ2-7	TRBV29-1
CASSTLAGITYEQYF	TGTGCCAGCAGTACCCTAGCGGGAATCACCTACGAGCAGTACTTC	TRBD2	-	TRBJ2-7	TRBV6-5
CASSEAGGPYEQYF	TGTGCCAGCAGTGAAGCGGGAGGGCCCTACGAGCAGTACTTC	TRBD2	-	TRBJ2-7	TRBV6-1
CASSLGTIYEQYF	TGTGCCAGCAGCCTAGGGACTATCTACGAGCAGTACTTC	TRBD2	-	TRBJ2-7	TRBV7-2
CASSLFTGIQPQHF	TGTGCCAGCAGCTTGTTTACAGGGATTCAGCCCCAGCATTTT	-	-	TRBJ1-5	TRBV5-6
CAWSVTGKNSPLHF	TGTGCCTGGAGTGTAACAGGAAAAAATTCACCCCTCCACTTT	-	once	TRBJ1-6	TRBV30
CATSDQAGPPYEQYF	TGTGCCACCAGTGACCAAGCGGGTCCACCCTACGAGCAGTACTTC	-	once	TRBJ2-7	TRBV24-1
CSASTGGSHTDTQYF	TGCAGTGCTAGTACGGGCGGGAGCCACACAGATACGCAGTATTTT	TRBD2	once	TRBJ2-3	TRBV20-1
CASRTSSGSNAYNEQFF	TGTGCCAGCAGAACGTCGTCCGGGAGTAACGCCTACAATGAGCAGTTCTTC	-	once	TRBJ2-1	TRBV28